One and the same sample provided the 17 T cell receptor beta chains below, sequenced in a study of cytomegalovirus exposure and HLA in healthy donors. Primers for the PCR totalled 60 Vbeta and 13 Jbeta. Profiling relied on immunoSEQ multiplex PCR, and the TCRdb table lists in-frame clones only, not all of them. The table records around 200,000 clones, roughly 80% of them present only once. Sequenced material: PBMCs. The origin of the receptors is a man aged 50 or older in good health and CMV-seronegative.

This rearrangement joins TRBV11-2 to TRBJ2-7, with D perhaps matching TRBD2 (5 bases). The V end lost 5 bases, the J end lost 7 bases, and 18 bases lay between the germline ends. The germline V gene has CDR1 SGHAT and CDR2 FQNNGV. The CDR3 consists of 14 residues. This chain's CDR3 is CASSRPRGLGEQYF. The CDR3 DNA is TGTGCCAGCAGCCGACCCCGGGGTTTAGGAGAGCAGTACTTC.

V and J are TRBV7-3 and TRBJ2-7; D may be TRBD1 (6 bases). CDR3 length: 13 amino acids. CDR1 and CDR2 (germline): SGHTA, FQGTGA. V was trimmed by 6 bases and J by 0 bases, leaving 9 bases between them. The CDR3 DNA sequence: TGTGCCAGCAGTCAGGGGAGCTCCTACGAGCAGTACTTC. Encoded protein: CASSQGSSYEQYF.

The V and J genes are TRBV12-5 and TRBJ2-3, with D hard to call. The V gene's germline CDR1 is LGHNT and CDR2 FRNRAP. The CDR3 is made up of 15 amino acids. The germline V and J ends were trimmed by 0 bases and 1 base, with 8 bases remaining between them. CDR3 loop: CASGLVESGTDTQYF. CDR3 DNA sequence: TGTGCTAGTGGTTTGGTTGAATCGGGCACAGATACGCAGTATTTT. Looking up the rest from reference TRBV12-5 and TRBJ2-3 gives the full variable domain: DARVTQTPRHKVTEMGQEVTMRCQPILGHNTVFWYRQTMMQGLELLAYFRNRAPLDDSGMPKDRFSAEMPDATLATLKIQPSEPRDSAVYFCASGLVESGTDTQYFGPGTRLTVL.

The chain joins TRBV7-2 to TRBJ2-6; the D gene is possibly TRBD2 (5 bases). V shed 5 bases and J shed 2 bases, with 10 bases lying between them. The CDR3 has 15 amino acids. The germline V gene has CDR1 SGHTA and CDR2 FQGNSA. CDR3 sequence reads: CASSPTRAGANVLTF. The DNA for the CDR3 is TGTGCCAGCAGCCCAACTAGGGCTGGGGCCAACGTCCTGACTTTC.

The genes are TRBV2 and TRBJ1-3, with 9 bases that match TRBD1. CDR1 and CDR2 (germline): SNHLY, FYNNEI. V was clipped by 6 bases and J by 1 base; unmatched bases: 10. The CDR3 runs 17 residues. The CDR3 nucleotides read TGTGCCAGCAGCCCCACAGGGGGCGTTGAATCTGGAAACACCATATATTTT. Translated: CASSPTGGVESGNTIYF.

This CDR3 reads CASSLRTSGASYEQYF. The CDR3 DNA sequence: TGTGCCAGCAGCTTGCGGACTAGCGGGGCCTCCTACGAGCAGTACTTC. The rearrangement links TRBV5-4 to TRBJ2-7; 12 bases fit TRBD2. The J segment lost 0 bases and the V segment lost 1 base, leaving 2 bases of the junction unmatched. Germline V gene sequence: CDR1 SGHNT, CDR2 YYREEE (reference sequence). This CDR3 spans 16 amino acids.

The rearrangement links TRBV9 to TRBJ2-7, with a possible D match to TRBD1 (5 bases). Germline V CDR1 and CDR2: SGDLS, YYNGEE. The CDR3 sequence is 13 residues long. The V and J ends lost 3 bases and 5 bases respectively, with 12 bases between them. The CDR3 DNA sequence: TGTGCCAGCAGCGAAGTCAGGGAACACGAGCAGTACTTC. Its translation is CASSEVREHEQYF. Together with reference TRBV9 and TRBJ2-7, the CDR3 gives the full variable domain: DSGVTQTPKHLITATGQRVTLRCSPRSGDLSVYWYQQSLDQGLQFLIQYYNGEERAKGNILERFSAQQFPDLHSELNLSSLELGDSALYFCASSEVREHEQYFGPGTRLTVT.

This clone came up once. V is TRBV27 and J is TRBJ2-1, with D tentatively TRBD2 (5 bases). V was clipped by 7 bases and J by 4 bases, with 17 bases between them. The CDR3 runs 15 residues. Germline lookup yields CDR1 MNHEY and CDR2 SMNVEV (reference sequence). In DNA form, the CDR3 reads TGTGCCAGCACCGGCGGGTCCCCTCGTTACAATGAGCAGTTCTTC. Protein: CASTGGSPRYNEQFF.

This chain links TRBV2 with TRBJ2-7; 7 bases fit TRBD1. The CDR3 extends over 11 amino acids. Germline values: CDR1 SNHLY, CDR2 FYNNEI. J gave up 4 bases and V 7 bases, and 1 base lay outside the gene matches. CDR3 sequence: CASTGGYEQYF. Written as DNA, the CDR3 is TGTGCCAGCACAGGGGGTTACGAGCAGTACTTC.

The chain employs TRBV9 and TRBJ2-5; 8 bases map to TRBD1. Germline-derived CDR1 and CDR2 are SGDLS and YYNGEE. The CDR3 is 13 residues long. Trimming took 4 bases from V and 4 from J; bases not matched to a gene: 3. DNA for the CDR3: TGTGCCAGCAGCCCTACAGGGGGAGAGACCCAGTACTTC. Encoded protein: CASSPTGGETQYF.

The chain joins TRBV30 to TRBJ2-3; TRBD2 matches 9 bases. CDR3 length: 18 amino acids. Losses at the gene ends were 5 bases for V and 5 bases for J; bases not matched to a gene: 20. The germline gives CDR1 GTSNPN, CDR2 SVGIG (reference sequence). The chain's CDR3 is CAWGRALASGISLDTQYF. CDR3 DNA sequence: TGTGCCTGGGGACGTGCTTTGGCTAGCGGGATTTCTTTAGATACGCAGTATTTT.

The chain employs TRBV5-1 and TRBJ2-5; 7 nucleotides match TRBD1. The CDR3 totals 14 residues. CDR1 SGHRS and CDR2 YFSETQ come from the germline V gene. Trimming cost V 6 bases and J 1 base; bases outside gene matches: 6. The CDR3 here is CASNYGQAQETQYF. CDR3 bases: TGCGCCAGCAACTACGGACAGGCCCAAGAGACCCAGTACTTC.

This clone was seen a single time. A junction end diverges from the germline sequence, so it may reflect a read error. V and J are TRBV2 and TRBJ2-5; possibly TRBD1 for D (5 bases). The germline gives CDR1 SNHLY, CDR2 FYNNEI. The CDR3 has 14 amino acids. This chain's CDR3 is CASREGQTLETQYF. Here the CDR3 DNA reads TGTGCCAGCAGGGAAGGACAAACATTAGAGACCCAGTACTTC. Combining the CDR3 with reference TRBV2 and TRBJ2-5 gives the whole variable domain EPEVTQTPSHQVTQMGQEVILRCVPISNHLYFYWYRQILGQKVEFLVSFYNNEISEKSEIFDDQFSVERPDGSNFTLKIRSTKLEDSAMYFCASREGQTLETQYFGPGTRLLVL.

The rearrangement joins TRBV4-3 to TRBJ1-2; a possible D gene is TRBD1 (5 bases). Trimming left V 0 bases short and J 4 bases short, with 21 bases between. CDR3 length: 18 residues. Germline lookup yields CDR1 LGHNA and CDR2 YSLEER. CDR3 in amino acids: CASSQDPVARRGSYGYTF. DNA of the CDR3: TGCGCCAGCAGCCAAGATCCCGTCGCGAGAAGGGGAAGCTATGGCTACACCTTC.

This clone has a handful of counts. This chain joins TRBV5-6 and TRBJ2-1, with 12 bases identical to TRBD2. CDR3 length equals 15 residues. V lost 6 bases to trimming and J lost 6 bases; unmatched junction nucleotides: 7. The germline V gene encodes CDR1 SGHDT and CDR2 YYEEEE. CDR3 protein: CASINLAGGRNEQFF. DNA of the CDR3: TGTGCCAGCATCAATCTAGCGGGAGGGCGCAATGAGCAGTTCTTC.

The V gene is TRBV12-5, the J gene TRBJ2-3; TRBD2 might be the D (5 bases). With 7 bases removed from V and 5 bases from J, the gap between germline ends came to 16 bases. The V gene's germline CDR1 is LGHNT and CDR2 FRNRAP. The CDR3 has 14 amino acids. In DNA, the CDR3 is TGTGCTAGTGCTAGTTGGGAGAACTTAGATACGCAGTATTTT. Translated: CASASWENLDTQYF.

The rearrangement joins TRBV18 to TRBJ2-2; a possible D gene is TRBD1 (6 bases). V was clipped by 6 bases and J by 9 bases, with 17 bases between them. Germline values: CDR1 KGHSH, CDR2 LQKENI. The CDR3 runs 14 residues. The CDR3 here is CASSRTDSQRELFF. As DNA, the CDR3 is TGTGCCAGCTCCCGAACGGACAGTCAGAGGGAGCTGTTTTTT.